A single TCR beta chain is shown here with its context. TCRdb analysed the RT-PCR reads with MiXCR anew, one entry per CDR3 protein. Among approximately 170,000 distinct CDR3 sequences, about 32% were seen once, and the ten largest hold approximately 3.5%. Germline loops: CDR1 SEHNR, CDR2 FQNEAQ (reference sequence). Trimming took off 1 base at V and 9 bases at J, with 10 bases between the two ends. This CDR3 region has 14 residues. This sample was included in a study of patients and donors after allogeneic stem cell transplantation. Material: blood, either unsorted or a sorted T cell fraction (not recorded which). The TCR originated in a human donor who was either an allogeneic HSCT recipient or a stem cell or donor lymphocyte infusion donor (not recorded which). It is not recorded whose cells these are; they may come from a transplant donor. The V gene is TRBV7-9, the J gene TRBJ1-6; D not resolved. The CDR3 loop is CASSLELTSSPLHF. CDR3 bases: TGTGCCAGCAGCTTAGAATTGACGAGTTCACCCCTCCACTTT. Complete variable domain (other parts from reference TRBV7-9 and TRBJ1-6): DTGVSQNPRHKITKRGQNVTFRCDPISEHNRLYWYRQTLGQGPEFLTYFQNEAQLEKSRLLSDRFSAERPKGSFSTLEIQRTEQGDSAMYLCASSLELTSSPLHFGNGTRLTVT.